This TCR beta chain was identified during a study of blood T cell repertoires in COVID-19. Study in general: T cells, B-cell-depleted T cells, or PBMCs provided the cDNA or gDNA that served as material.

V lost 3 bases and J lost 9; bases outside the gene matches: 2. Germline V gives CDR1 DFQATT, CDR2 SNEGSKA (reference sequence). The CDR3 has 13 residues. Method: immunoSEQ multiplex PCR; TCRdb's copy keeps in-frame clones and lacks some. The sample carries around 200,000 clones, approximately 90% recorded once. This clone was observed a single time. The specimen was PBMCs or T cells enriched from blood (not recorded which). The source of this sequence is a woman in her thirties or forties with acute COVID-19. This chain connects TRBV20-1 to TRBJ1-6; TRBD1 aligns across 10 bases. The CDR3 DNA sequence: TGCAGTGCTAGTGGACAGGGGGGTTCACCCCTCCACTTT. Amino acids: CSASGQGGSPLHF.